This TCR beta chain was observed in a study of Ad26.COV2.S vaccination and SARS-CoV-2 variants. V was clipped by 6 bases and J by 2 bases, with 10 bases between them. The CDR3 runs to 13 residues. Libraries were prepared by immunoSEQ multiplex PCR; TCRdb keeps only in-frame clonotypes and omits some of them. The sample consists of hundreds of thousands of clones, 65% to 90% of them appearing once. Treatment specified: some 19 received Ad26.COV2.S at low or high dose, single or two shots; roughly 5 received placebo; per-sample allocation not given. Sampling was performed 63 days after the first vaccine or placebo injection. Built on an Ad26 vector, the vaccine expressed Wuhan-strain SARS-CoV-2 spike.

The TCR was taken from a person aged 18 to 65 who received the Ad26.COV2.S COVID-19 vaccine or a placebo. The genes are TRBV12-3 or TRBV12-4 and TRBJ1-1; D gene ambiguous. Sequencing was performed on peripheral blood, taken in a trial of Ad26.COV2.S vaccine versus placebo. The chain's CDR3 is CASSPLTNTEAFF. DNA of the CDR3: TGTGCCAGCAGCCCCCTCACCAACACTGAAGCTTTCTTT.